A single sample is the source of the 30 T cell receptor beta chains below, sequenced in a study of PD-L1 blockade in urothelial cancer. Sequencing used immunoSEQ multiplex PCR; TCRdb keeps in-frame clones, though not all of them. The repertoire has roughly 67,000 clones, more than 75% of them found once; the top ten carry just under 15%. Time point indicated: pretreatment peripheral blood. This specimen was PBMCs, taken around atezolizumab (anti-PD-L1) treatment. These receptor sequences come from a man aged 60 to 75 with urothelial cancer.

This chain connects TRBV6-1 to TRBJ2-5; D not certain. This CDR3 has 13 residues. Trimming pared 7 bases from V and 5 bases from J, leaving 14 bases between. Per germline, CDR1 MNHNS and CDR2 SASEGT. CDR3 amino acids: CASTRGARETQYF. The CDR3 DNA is TGTGCCAGCACTCGAGGAGCAAGGGAGACCCAGTACTTC.

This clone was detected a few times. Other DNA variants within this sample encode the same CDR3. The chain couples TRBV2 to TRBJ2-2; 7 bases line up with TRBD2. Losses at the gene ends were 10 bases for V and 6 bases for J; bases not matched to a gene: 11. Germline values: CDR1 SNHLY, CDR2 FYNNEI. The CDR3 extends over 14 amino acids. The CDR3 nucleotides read TGTGCCACCTCCTTTGGGAGGGCGGCCGGGGAGCTGTTTTTT. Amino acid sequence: CATSFGRAAGELFF.

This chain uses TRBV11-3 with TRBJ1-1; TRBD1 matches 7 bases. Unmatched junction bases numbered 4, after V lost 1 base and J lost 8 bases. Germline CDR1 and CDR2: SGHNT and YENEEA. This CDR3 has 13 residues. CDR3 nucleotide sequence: TGTGCCAGCAGCTTAGGAGAGGACAGGGAAGCTTTCTTT. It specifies CASSLGEDREAFF.

The CDR3 region is CASSIDWTENQPQHF. CDR3 coding DNA: TGTGCCAGTAGTATAGATTGGACAGAGAATCAGCCCCAGCATTTT. This chain joins TRBV19 and TRBJ1-5, with TRBD1 as a possible D gene (6 bases). The CDR3 sequence is 15 residues long. The V end lost 0 bases, the J end lost 4 bases, and 10 bases lay between the germline ends. Germline assignment: CDR1 LNHDA and CDR2 SQIVND (reference sequence).

CDR3 residues: CASSLAQGQNTEAFF. The DNA of the CDR3 is TGTGCCAGCAGCTTAGCTCAGGGACAGAACACTGAAGCTTTCTTT. V usage is TRBV11-1 and J usage is TRBJ1-1, with D possibly matching TRBD1 (6 bases). CDR3 length: 15 amino acids. V was cut by 0 bases and J by 1 base, with 9 bases left in between. Per the germline V gene, CDR1 is SGHAT and CDR2 is FQDESV (reference sequence).

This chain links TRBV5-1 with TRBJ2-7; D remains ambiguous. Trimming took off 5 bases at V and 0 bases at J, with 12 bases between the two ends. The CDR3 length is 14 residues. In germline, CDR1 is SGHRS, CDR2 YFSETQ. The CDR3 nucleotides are TGCGCCAGCAGGTTGAACCCAGGCTCCTACGAGCAGTACTTC. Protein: CASRLNPGSYEQYF.

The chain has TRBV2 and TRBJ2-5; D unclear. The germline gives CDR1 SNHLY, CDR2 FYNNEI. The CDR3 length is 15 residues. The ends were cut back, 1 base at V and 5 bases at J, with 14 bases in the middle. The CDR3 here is CASSEGAPTEETQYF. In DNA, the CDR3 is TGTGCCAGCAGTGAAGGCGCTCCCACCGAGGAGACCCAGTACTTC.

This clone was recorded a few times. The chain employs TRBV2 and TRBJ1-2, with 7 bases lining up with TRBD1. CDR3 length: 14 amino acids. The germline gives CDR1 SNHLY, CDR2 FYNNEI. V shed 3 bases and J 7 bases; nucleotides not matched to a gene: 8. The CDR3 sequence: CASSDETGRSGYTF. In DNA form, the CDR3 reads TGTGCCAGCAGTGATGAGACAGGGAGGAGTGGCTACACCTTC.

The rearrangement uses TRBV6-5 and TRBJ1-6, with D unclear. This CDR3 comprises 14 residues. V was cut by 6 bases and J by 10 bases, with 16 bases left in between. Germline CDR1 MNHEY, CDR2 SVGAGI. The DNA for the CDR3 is TGTGCCAGCAGCCCCGACGGGGAGGGCTCACCCCTCCACTTT. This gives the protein CASSPDGEGSPLHF.

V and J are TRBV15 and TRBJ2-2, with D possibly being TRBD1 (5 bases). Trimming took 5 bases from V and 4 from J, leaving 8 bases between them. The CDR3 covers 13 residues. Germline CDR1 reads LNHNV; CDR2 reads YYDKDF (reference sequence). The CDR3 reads CATSFQGTGELFF. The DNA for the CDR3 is TGTGCCACCAGCTTCCAGGGCACCGGGGAGCTGTTTTTT.

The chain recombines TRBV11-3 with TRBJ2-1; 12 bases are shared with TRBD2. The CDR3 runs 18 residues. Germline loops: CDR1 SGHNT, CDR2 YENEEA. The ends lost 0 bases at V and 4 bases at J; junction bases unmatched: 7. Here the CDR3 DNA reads TGTGCCAGCAGCTTAGATGGGGCACTAGCGGGGGGATACAATGAGCAGTTCTTC. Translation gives CASSLDGALAGGYNEQFF.

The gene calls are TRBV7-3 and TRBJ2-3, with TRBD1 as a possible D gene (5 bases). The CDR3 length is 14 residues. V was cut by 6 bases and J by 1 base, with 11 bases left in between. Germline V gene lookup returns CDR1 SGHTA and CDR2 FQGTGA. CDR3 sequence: CASRSGRRTDTQYF. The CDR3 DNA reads TGTGCCAGCAGGTCAGGGCGGCGCACAGATACGCAGTATTTT.

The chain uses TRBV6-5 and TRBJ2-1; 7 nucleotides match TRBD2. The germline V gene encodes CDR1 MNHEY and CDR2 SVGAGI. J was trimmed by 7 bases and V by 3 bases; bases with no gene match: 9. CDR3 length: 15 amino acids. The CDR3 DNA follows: TGTGCCAGCAGTTATAAGGGTAGGGACTATAATGAGCAGTTCTTC. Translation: CASSYKGRDYNEQFF.

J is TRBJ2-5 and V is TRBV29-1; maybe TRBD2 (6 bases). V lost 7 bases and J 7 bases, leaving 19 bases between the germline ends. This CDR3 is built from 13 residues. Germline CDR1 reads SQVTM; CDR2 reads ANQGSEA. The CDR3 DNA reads TGCAGCGGGGGGGAAGCAGGGCAGGGGACCCAGTACTTC. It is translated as CSGGEAGQGTQYF.

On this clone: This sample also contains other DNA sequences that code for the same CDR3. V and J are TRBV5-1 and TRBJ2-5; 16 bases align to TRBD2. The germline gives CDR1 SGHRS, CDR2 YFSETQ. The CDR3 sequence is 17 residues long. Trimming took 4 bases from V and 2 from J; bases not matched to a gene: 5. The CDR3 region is CASSPGLAGGPQETQYF. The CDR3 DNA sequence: TGCGCCAGCAGCCCGGGACTAGCGGGGGGGCCACAAGAGACCCAGTACTTC.

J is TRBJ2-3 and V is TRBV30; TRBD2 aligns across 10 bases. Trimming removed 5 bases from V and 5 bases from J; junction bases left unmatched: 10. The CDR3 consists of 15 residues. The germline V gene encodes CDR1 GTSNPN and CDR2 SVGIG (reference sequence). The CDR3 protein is CAWSRGAGGGDTQYF. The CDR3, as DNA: TGTGCCTGGTCCCGGGGAGCGGGGGGGGGAGATACGCAGTATTTT.

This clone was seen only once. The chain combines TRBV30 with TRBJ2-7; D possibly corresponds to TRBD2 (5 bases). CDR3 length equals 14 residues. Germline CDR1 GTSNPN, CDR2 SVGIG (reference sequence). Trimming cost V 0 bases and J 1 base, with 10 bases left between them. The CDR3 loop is CAWSVGGDSYEQYF. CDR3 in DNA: TGTGCCTGGAGTGTAGGAGGAGATTCCTACGAGCAGTACTTC.

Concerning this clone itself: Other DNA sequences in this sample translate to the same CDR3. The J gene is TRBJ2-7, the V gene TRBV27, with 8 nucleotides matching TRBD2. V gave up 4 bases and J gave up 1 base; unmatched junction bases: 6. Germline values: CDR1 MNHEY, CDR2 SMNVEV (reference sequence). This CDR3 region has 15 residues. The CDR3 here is CASSSGGGGSYEQYF. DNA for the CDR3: TGTGCCAGCAGTTCGGGGGGGGGCGGTTCCTACGAGCAGTACTTC.

The CDR3 DNA is TGTGCCAGCAGCTTCGGCAGGGGGGACGAGCAGTACTTC. Amino acid sequence: CASSFGRGDEQYF. This chain joins TRBV5-6 and TRBJ2-7; maybe TRBD1 (7 bases). Germline V gives CDR1 SGHDT, CDR2 YYEEEE. V dropped 2 bases and J dropped 5 bases, with 11 bases sitting between them. This CDR3 has 13 residues.

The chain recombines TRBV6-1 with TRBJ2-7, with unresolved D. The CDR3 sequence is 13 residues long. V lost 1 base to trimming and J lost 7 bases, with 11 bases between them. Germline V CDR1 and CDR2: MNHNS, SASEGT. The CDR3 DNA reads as TGTGCCAGCAGTGAAGGACGATCGACAGAGCAGTACTTC. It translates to CASSEGRSTEQYF.

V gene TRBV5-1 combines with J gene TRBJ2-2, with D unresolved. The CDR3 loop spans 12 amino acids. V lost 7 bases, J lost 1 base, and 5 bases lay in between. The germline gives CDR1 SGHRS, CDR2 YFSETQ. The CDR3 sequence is CASSLNTGELFF. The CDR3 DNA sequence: TGCGCCAGCTCCTTGAACACCGGGGAGCTGTTTTTT.

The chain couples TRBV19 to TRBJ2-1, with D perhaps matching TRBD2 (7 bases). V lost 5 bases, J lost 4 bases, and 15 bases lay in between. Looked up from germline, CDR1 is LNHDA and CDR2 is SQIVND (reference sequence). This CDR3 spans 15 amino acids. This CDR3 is CASSLVGGRYNEQFF. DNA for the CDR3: TGTGCCAGTAGTCTTGTCGGGGGGCGGTACAATGAGCAGTTCTTC.

The CDR3 region has the DNA TGTGCCAGCAGCTTTGCGGGGTGGGAGGACACTGAAGCTTTCTTT. Translation: CASSFAGWEDTEAFF. The V call is TRBV12-1, the J call TRBJ1-1. TRBV12-1 is classified as a pseudogene. CDR3 size: 15 residues.

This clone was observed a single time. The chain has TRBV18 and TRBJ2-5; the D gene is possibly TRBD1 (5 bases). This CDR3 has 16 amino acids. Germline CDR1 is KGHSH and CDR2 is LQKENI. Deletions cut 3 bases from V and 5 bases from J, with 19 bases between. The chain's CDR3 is CASSPSTQGSGETQYF. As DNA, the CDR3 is TGTGCCAGCTCACCGTCAACTCAGGGATCTGGGGAGACCCAGTACTTC.

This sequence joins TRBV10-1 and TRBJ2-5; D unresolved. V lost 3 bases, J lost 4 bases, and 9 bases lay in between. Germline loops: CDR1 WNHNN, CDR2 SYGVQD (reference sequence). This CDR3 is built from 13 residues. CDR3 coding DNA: TGCGCCAGCAGTGACCCCGCCGGAGAGACCCAGTACTTC. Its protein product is CASSDPAGETQYF.

DNA of the CDR3: TGTGCCAGCAGCAAATCCCTAGCGGGGGGCCGGGAGACCCAGTACTTC. This gives the protein CASSKSLAGGRETQYF. This rearrangement joins TRBV7-3 to TRBJ2-5, with 11 bases matching TRBD2. The CDR3 extends over 16 amino acids. Germline lookup yields CDR1 SGHTA and CDR2 FQGTGA. V dropped 5 bases and J dropped 5; count of bases not matched to a gene: 10.

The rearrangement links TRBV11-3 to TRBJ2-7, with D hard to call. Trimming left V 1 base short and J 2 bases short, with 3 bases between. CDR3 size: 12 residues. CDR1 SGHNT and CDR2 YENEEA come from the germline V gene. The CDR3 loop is CASSLAAYEQYF. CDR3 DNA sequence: TGTGCCAGCAGCTTAGCTGCCTACGAGCAGTACTTC.

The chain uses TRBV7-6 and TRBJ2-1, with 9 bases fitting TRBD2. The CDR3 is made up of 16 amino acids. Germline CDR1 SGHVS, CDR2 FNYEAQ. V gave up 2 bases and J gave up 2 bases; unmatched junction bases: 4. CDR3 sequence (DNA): TGTGCCAGCAGCTTAAGCGGGGGGTACCCCTACAATGAGCAGTTCTTC. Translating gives CASSLSGGYPYNEQFF.

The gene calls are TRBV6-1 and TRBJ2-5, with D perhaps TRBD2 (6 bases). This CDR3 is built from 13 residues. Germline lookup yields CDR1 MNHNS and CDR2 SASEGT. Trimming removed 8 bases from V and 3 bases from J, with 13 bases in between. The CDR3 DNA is TGTGCCAGCGTCCGCGGAGGGGAAGAGACCCAGTACTTC. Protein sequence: CASVRGGEETQYF.

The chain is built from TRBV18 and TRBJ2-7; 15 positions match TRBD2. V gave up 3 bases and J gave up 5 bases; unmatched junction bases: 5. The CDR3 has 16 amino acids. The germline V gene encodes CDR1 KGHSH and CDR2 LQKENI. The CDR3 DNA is TGTGCCAGCTCACCTTCCGGACTAGCGGGGGGGCACGAGCAGTACTTC. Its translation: CASSPSGLAGGHEQYF.